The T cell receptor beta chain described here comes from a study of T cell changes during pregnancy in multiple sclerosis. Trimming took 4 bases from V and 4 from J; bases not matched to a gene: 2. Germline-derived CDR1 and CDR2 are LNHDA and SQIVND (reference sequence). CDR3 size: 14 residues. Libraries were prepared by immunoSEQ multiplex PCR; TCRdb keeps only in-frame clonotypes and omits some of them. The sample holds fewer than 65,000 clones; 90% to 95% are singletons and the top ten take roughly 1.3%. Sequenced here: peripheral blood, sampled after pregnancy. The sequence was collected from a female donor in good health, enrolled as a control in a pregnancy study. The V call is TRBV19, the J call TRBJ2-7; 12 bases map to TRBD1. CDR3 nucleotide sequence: TGTGCCAGTAGTAGGGGACAGGGGGCATACGAGCAGTACTTC. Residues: CASSRGQGAYEQYF.